This T cell receptor (beta chain) derives from a study of T cell repertoires in cytomegalovirus infection. Study in general: Indications of both CMV infection and matching HLA type were provided by public TCR beta signatures.

Via MiXCR, TCRdb re-called the reads, giving one row per CDR3 protein. The sample holds 490,000 or so distinct CDR3 sequences, approximately 10% seen once. Findings and caveats of the study: Carriers of CMV and the relevant HLA type were discriminated by public TCR beta frequency. CMV-specific HLA-C-restricted TCR beta clonotypes dominated the ex vivo response.

Germline values: CDR1 SGHAT, CDR2 FQDESV (reference sequence). The CDR3 length is 14 residues. Trimming cost V 9 bases and J 3 bases, with 18 bases left between them. This clonotype has at least ten counts. Its antigen is as yet unknown. The material sequenced was PBMCs. The clonotype originates from a human donor in good health (CMV status not recorded). Some clones in this sample may be carry-over from other donors' samples. The chain has TRBV11-1 and TRBJ2-7, with a possible D match to TRBD2 (7 bases). The CDR3 loop reads CARWTWGGSYEQYF. As DNA, the CDR3 is TGTGCCAGGTGGACCTGGGGGGGCAGCTACGAGCAGTACTTC.